This TCR beta chain came from a study of long-term antiretroviral therapy in people with HIV. Samples were assayed with immunoSEQ v3.0 at survey level. Profiling relied on immunoSEQ multiplex PCR, and the TCRdb table lists in-frame clones only, not all of them. The sample consists of tens of thousands of clones, 80% to 90% of them appearing once. Germline CDR1 reads SGHDT; CDR2 reads YYEEEE. CDR3 length: 16 amino acids. The V and J ends lost 1 base and 0 bases respectively, with 13 bases between them. The origin of this receptor is a man aged 18 to 29 with HIV. This rearrangement joins TRBV5-6 to TRBJ1-1, with D unclear. Material: unsorted PBMCs, obtained 0.8 years before starting antiretroviral therapy. CDR3 nucleotides: TGTGCCAGCAGCTTGAATGGACCGATTATGAACACTGAAGCTTTCTTT. It codes for CASSLNGPIMNTEAFF.